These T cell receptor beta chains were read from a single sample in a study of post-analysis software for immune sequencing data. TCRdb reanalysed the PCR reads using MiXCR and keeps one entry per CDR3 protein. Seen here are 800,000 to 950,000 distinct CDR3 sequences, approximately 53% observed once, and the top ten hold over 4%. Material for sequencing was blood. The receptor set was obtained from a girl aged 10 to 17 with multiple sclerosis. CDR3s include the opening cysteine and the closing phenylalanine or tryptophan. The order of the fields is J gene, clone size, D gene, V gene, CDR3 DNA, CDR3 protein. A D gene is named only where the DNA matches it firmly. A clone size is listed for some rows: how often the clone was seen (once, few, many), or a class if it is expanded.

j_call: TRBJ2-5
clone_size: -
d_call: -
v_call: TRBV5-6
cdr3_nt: TGTGCCAGCAGCCCTTGGGGGGCAAGAGAGACCCAGTACTTC
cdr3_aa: CASSPWGARETQYF

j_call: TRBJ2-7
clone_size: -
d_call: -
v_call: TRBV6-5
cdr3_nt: TGTGCCAGCAGTTCCTGGGGGGCCACGGACCTATTCTACGAGCAGTACTTC
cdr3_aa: CASSSWGATDLFYEQYF

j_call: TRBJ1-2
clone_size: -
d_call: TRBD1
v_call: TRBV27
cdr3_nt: TGTGCCACCTCCCGACAGGGTCCTAACTATGGCTACACCTTC
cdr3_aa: CATSRQGPNYGYTF

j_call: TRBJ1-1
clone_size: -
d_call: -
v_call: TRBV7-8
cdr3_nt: TGTGCCAGCAGCTTAGGGCAGGGACCTTTCTTT
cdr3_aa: CASSLGQGPFF

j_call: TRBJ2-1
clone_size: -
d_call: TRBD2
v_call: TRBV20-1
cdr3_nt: TGCAGTGCTAGGGGACTAGCGGGAGGCGGTAGGTACAATGAGCAGTTCTTC
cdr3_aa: CSARGLAGGGRYNEQFF

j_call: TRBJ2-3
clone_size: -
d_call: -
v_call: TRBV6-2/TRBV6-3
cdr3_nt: TGTGCCAGCAGCGATACCGAGACGTGGGATACGCAGTATTTT
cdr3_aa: CASSDTETWDTQYF

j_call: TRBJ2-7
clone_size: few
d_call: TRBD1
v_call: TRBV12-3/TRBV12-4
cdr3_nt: TGTGCCAGCAGTTTAGGTTTGGTAGGGGGCAGTTACGAGCAGTACTTC
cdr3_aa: CASSLGLVGGSYEQYF

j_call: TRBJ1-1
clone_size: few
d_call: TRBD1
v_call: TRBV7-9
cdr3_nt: TGTGCCAGCCAACCGGGACAGCCGAACACTTTCTTT
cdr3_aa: CASQPGQPNTFF

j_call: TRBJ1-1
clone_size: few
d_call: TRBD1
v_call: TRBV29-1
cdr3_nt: TGCAGCGTGACCAGGGGGAGGGACACTGAAGCTTTCTTT
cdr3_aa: CSVTRGRDTEAFF

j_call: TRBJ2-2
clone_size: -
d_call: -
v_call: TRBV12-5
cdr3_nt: TGTGCTAGTGGTTTGGTGGGTTTCCCCGGGGAGCTGTTTTTT
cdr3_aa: CASGLVGFPGELFF

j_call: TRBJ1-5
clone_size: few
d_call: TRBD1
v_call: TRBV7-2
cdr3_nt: TGTGCCAGCAGCTCAGCTGGGACAGGGATACAGCCCCAGCATTTT
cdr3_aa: CASSSAGTGIQPQHF

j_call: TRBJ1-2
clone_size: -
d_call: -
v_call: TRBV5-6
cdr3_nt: TGTGCCAGCAGCTTGTTCCAGGGCGCGGGTAACTATGGCTACACCTTC
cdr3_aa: CASSLFQGAGNYGYTF

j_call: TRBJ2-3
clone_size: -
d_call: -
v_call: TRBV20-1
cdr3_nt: TGCAGTGCCCATGGACAGAGGATGTTCAGGGGCACAGATACGCAGTATTTT
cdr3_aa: CSAHGQRMFRGTDTQYF

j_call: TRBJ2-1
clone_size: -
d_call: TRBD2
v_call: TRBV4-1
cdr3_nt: TGCGCCAGCAGCCAAAGTGGCGGGACTAGCGACTACAATGAGCAGTTCTTC
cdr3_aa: CASSQSGGTSDYNEQFF

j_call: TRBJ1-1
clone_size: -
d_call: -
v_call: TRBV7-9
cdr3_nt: TGTGCCAGCAGCTTCCTTGACTCTGAAGCTTTCTTT
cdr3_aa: CASSFLDSEAFF

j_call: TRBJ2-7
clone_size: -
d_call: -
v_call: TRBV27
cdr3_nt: TGTGCCAGCAGCCCCCACTCCTCTTCCGGTTACGAGCAGTACTTC
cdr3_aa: CASSPHSSSGYEQYF

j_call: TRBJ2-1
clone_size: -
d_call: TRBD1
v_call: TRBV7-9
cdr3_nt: TGTGCCAGCAGCTACGACAGGGTTAATGAGCAGTTCTTC
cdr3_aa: CASSYDRVNEQFF

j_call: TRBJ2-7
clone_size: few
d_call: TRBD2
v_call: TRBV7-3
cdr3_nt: TGTGCCAGCAGCTTAACTAGCGGGATGGTATACGAGCAGTACTTC
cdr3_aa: CASSLTSGMVYEQYF

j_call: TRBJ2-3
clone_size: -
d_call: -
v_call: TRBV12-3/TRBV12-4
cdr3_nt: TGTGCCAGCAGTTTTTGGGGCGGGGCCTCCACAGATACGCAGTATTTT
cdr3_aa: CASSFWGGASTDTQYF

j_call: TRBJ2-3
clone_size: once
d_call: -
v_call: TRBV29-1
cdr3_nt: TGCAGCGTTGGAGGGGTTACGACAGATACGCAGTATTTT
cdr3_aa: CSVGGVTTDTQYF

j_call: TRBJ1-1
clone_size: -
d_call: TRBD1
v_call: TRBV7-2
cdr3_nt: TGTGCCAGCAGCTCCCTGGACAGGGGGATGTCTGAAGCTTTCTTT
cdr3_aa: CASSSLDRGMSEAFF